Below, 27 T cell receptor beta chains from the same sample are listed, as sequenced in a study of blood T cell repertoires in COVID-19. Repertoires were generated with immunoSEQ multiplex PCR, while TCRdb's copy carries only in-frame clones and drops some. The data show some 89,000 clones, roughly three quarters seen once. The specimen was peripheral blood. These receptors all come from a man in his 70s with acute or convalescent COVID-19.

This clone was observed a few times. The rearrangement joins TRBV19 to TRBJ1-5; D possibly corresponds to TRBD1 (5 bases). Germline CDR1 reads LNHDA; CDR2 reads SQIVND (reference sequence). There are 14 residues in the CDR3. V lost 7 bases and J lost 0, with 10 bases in between. The CDR3 loop is CASTPDNSNQPQHF. The CDR3 DNA reads TGTGCCAGTACTCCGGACAATAGCAATCAGCCCCAGCATTTT. The full variable domain, rest sourced from reference TRBV19 and TRBJ1-5, is DGGITQSPKYLFRKEGQNVTLSCEQNLNHDAMYWYRQDPGQGLRLIYYSQIVNDFQKGDIAEGYSVSREKKESFPLTVTSAQKNPTAFYLCASTPDNSNQPQHFGDGTRLSIL.

The V and J genes are TRBV5-8 and TRBJ2-3, with no clear D. CDR3 length: 16 amino acids. Germline values: CDR1 SGHTS, CDR2 YDEGEE. V was pared by 5 bases and J by 2 bases, with 18 bases between. The CDR3, as DNA: TGTGCCAGCAGTTTAGGCGGCAATCGCTTCACAGATACGCAGTATTTT. This gives the protein CASSLGGNRFTDTQYF.

The chain is built from TRBV6-5 and TRBJ2-5; D is unclear. The V end lost 0 bases, the J end lost 2 bases, and 10 bases lay between the germline ends. Germline V gives CDR1 MNHEY, CDR2 SVGAGI. The CDR3 runs 15 residues. The CDR3 is CASSYSFELQETQYF. The CDR3 DNA reads as TGTGCCAGCAGTTACTCTTTCGAGTTACAAGAGACCCAGTACTTC.

The V gene is TRBV18, the J gene TRBJ2-5; 7 bases agree with TRBD2. J was trimmed by 1 base and V by 0 bases; bases with no gene match: 2. This CDR3 spans 15 amino acids. CDR1 and CDR2 from the germline V gene are KGHSH and LQKENI. The DNA for the CDR3 is TGTGCCAGCTCACCACCAGCGGGGACCCAAGAGACCCAGTACTTC. Encoded protein: CASSPPAGTQETQYF.

The chain's CDR3 is CASSENAQGIGYTF. CDR3 DNA: TGTGCCAGCAGTGAAAACGCCCAGGGGATTGGCTACACCTTC. This rearrangement joins TRBV2 to TRBJ1-2, with D maybe TRBD1 (6 bases). Trimming took off 2 bases at V and 7 bases at J, with 14 bases between the two ends. The V gene's germline CDR1 is SNHLY and CDR2 FYNNEI. The CDR3 consists of 14 residues. Full variable domain (remainder filled in from reference TRBV2 and TRBJ1-2): EPEVTQTPSHQVTQMGQEVILRCVPISNHLYFYWYRQILGQKVEFLVSFYNNEISEKSEIFDDQFSVERPDGSNFTLKIRSTKLEDSAMYFCASSENAQGIGYTFGSGTRLTVV.

The gene calls are TRBV11-2 and TRBJ1-2; 7 bases fit TRBD1. After removal of 5 bases from V and 10 bases from J, the junction contained 10 bases not matched to a gene. Germline V gene lookup returns CDR1 SGHAT and CDR2 FQNNGV. The CDR3 extends over 13 amino acids. CDR3 in amino acids: CASSPDRATTYTF. The CDR3 DNA follows: TGTGCCAGCAGCCCAGACAGGGCGACTACCTACACCTTC.

The chain has TRBV25-1 and TRBJ2-5; perhaps TRBD2 as D (5 bases). Trimming shortened V by 6 bases and J by 5 bases, and 10 bases separated the two germline ends. This CDR3 is 12 amino acids long. Germline CDR1 and CDR2: MGHDK and SYGVNS. The CDR3 sequence: CASSAEGETQYF. In DNA form, the CDR3 reads TGTGCCAGCAGCGCCGAGGGCGAGACCCAGTACTTC.

The sample holds a few counts of this clone. The chain links TRBV11-2 to TRBJ2-5, with D possibly matching TRBD2 (6 bases). Germline V gene sequence: CDR1 SGHAT, CDR2 FQNNGV. The CDR3 has 13 amino acids. Trimming removed 5 bases at V and 4 bases at J, with 11 bases between. CDR3 in DNA: TGTGCCAGCAGCCGATTCGGGGGAGAGACCCAGTACTTC. Its protein product is CASSRFGGETQYF.

The chain joins TRBV19 to TRBJ2-3, with 7 nucleotides matching TRBD2. CDR3 length: 19 amino acids. Germline CDR1 reads LNHDA; CDR2 reads SQIVND (reference sequence). After removal of 1 base from V and 0 bases from J, the junction contained 13 bases not matched to a gene. The CDR3 sequence is CASSIGQSTGGSSTDTQYF. CDR3 DNA: TGTGCCAGTAGTATAGGTCAGTCCACCGGGGGGTCTAGCACAGATACGCAGTATTTT.

This clone was recorded many times. The V and J genes are TRBV4-2 and TRBJ2-2, with 8 bases that match TRBD1. V trimming: 3 bases; J trimming: 5 bases; junction bases outside the gene matches: 5. Germline V gives CDR1 LGHNA, CDR2 YNFKEQ. The CDR3 length is 15 residues. The DNA of the CDR3 is TGTGCCAGCAGCCAGAGATGGGACAGGACCGGGGAGCTGTTTTTT. Encoded protein: CASSQRWDRTGELFF.

The genes are TRBV28 and TRBJ2-7; TRBD1 agrees at 9 bases. Germline loops: CDR1 MDHEN, CDR2 SYDVKM. V dropped 6 bases and J dropped 5; count of bases not matched to a gene: 14. This CDR3 comprises 16 residues. Here the CDR3 reads CASSQIGGQGIHEQYF. The CDR3 DNA sequence: TGTGCCAGCAGCCAAATAGGGGGACAGGGAATACACGAGCAGTACTTC.

The sample holds one count of this clone. This sequence joins TRBV5-4 and TRBJ2-3; the D gene is possibly TRBD2 (6 bases). Germline values: CDR1 SGHNT, CDR2 YYREEE (reference sequence). The CDR3 contains 15 residues. V was trimmed by 7 bases and J by 0 bases, leaving 15 bases between them. CDR3 in amino acids: CASGGVKGSTDTQYF. CDR3 DNA: TGTGCCAGCGGAGGGGTGAAGGGCAGCACAGATACGCAGTATTTT.

This clone was recorded a few times. The chain is built from TRBV6-1 and TRBJ2-2; D unclear. There are 16 residues in the CDR3. V lost 2 bases and J lost 1, with 11 bases in between. CDR1 is MNHNS, CDR2 SASEGT, per germline. CDR3 sequence (DNA): TGTGCCAGCAGTGAATTTTACCGTAGGAACACCGGGGAGCTGTTTTTT. This codes for CASSEFYRRNTGELFF.

The J gene is TRBJ1-2, the V gene TRBV6-5; 9 bases fit TRBD1. The CDR3 contains 15 residues. CDR1 MNHEY and CDR2 SVGAGI come from the germline V gene. Germline trimming cut 6 bases from V and 2 bases from J; bases unmatched to any gene: 7. The CDR3 spells CASSLNRGRNYGYTF. The CDR3 nucleotides read TGTGCCAGCAGCCTAAACAGGGGGCGAAACTATGGCTACACCTTC.

The chain is built from TRBV7-9 and TRBJ1-4; 12 nucleotides align to TRBD1. Germline lookup yields CDR1 SEHNR and CDR2 FQNEAQ (reference sequence). The CDR3 runs 15 residues. Trimming took 1 base from V and 8 from J; bases not matched to a gene: 2. The CDR3 sequence is CASSLVGTGGEKLFF. The CDR3, as DNA: TGTGCCAGCAGCTTAGTCGGGACAGGGGGCGAAAAACTGTTTTTT.

This sequence joins TRBV3-1 (or the pseudogene TRBV3-2) and TRBJ2-1, with TRBD2 matching over 11 bases. Germline V gene data show CDR1 as LGHDT and CDR2 as YNNKEL (reference sequence). The CDR3 covers 16 residues. Unmatched junction bases numbered 8, after V lost 3 bases and J lost 7 bases. The CDR3 bases are TGTGCCAGCAGCCAGGTTAGCGGGGGGGCGGGAAATGAGCAGTTCTTC. Translated: CASSQVSGGAGNEQFF.

This rearrangement joins TRBV6-5 to TRBJ1-5; TRBD1 aligns across 8 bases. V dropped 8 bases and J dropped 11; count of bases not matched to a gene: 11. Germline CDR1 and CDR2: MNHEY and SVGAGI. This CDR3 is built from 13 residues. This CDR3 is CASGRDRPSTQHF. The CDR3 nucleotides are TGTGCCAGCGGACGGGACAGGCCCTCGACCCAGCATTTT.

The rearrangement joins TRBV9 to TRBJ2-7; TRBD2 might be the D (7 bases). Germline V gene sequence: CDR1 SGDLS, CDR2 YYNGEE. The CDR3 covers 13 residues. The V end lost 3 bases, the J end lost 2 bases, and 9 bases lay between the germline ends. The CDR3 loop reads CASSGGGPYEQYF. The DNA for the CDR3 is TGTGCCAGCAGCGGCGGGGGCCCCTACGAGCAGTACTTC.

This chain joins TRBV19 and TRBJ1-5; D perhaps matches TRBD1 (6 bases). Germline V gives CDR1 LNHDA, CDR2 SQIVND (reference sequence). The CDR3 spans 16 residues. Between the trimmed V and J ends, which lost 1 base and 0 bases, there was a span of 10 bases. CDR3 sequence reads: CASSIGQVYSNQPQHF. In nucleotides, the CDR3 is TGTGCCAGTAGTATAGGACAGGTTTATAGCAATCAGCCCCAGCATTTT.

The chain has TRBV28 and TRBJ2-3, with TRBD2 matching over 9 bases. The CDR3 runs 16 residues. V was pared by 5 bases and J by 1 base, with 7 bases of the junction left unmatched. Germline CDR1 MDHEN, CDR2 SYDVKM. CDR3 coding DNA: TGTGCCAGCAGTCAACTAGCGGGCGGGGGCACAGATACGCAGTATTTT. The encoded protein is CASSQLAGGGTDTQYF.

The table lists this clone with a count of one. CDR3 region: CASSPLIAGGQETQYF. In DNA form, the CDR3 reads TGTGCCAGCAGCCCGCTGATAGCGGGGGGGCAAGAGACCCAGTACTTC. This chain uses TRBV7-2 with TRBJ2-5, with 11 bases fitting TRBD2. The J segment lost 2 bases and the V segment lost 5 bases, leaving 7 bases of the junction unmatched. The germline CDR1 and CDR2 sequences are SGHTA and FQGNSA. The CDR3 extends over 16 amino acids.

This sequence joins TRBV10-1 and TRBJ2-5, with TRBD2 matching 8 bases. This CDR3 region has 15 residues. With V trimmed by 4 bases and J by 3 bases, 7 bases remained unmatched. Germline assignment: CDR1 WNHNN and CDR2 SYGVQD (reference sequence). CDR3 protein: CASSVTTSGKETQYF. CDR3 nucleotides: TGCGCCAGCAGTGTTACCACTAGCGGAAAAGAGACCCAGTACTTC.

This clone was detected only a few times. The chain combines TRBV28 with TRBJ1-1, with D uncertain. CDR1 is MDHEN and CDR2 is SYDVKM in the germline V gene. This CDR3 is 13 amino acids long. Trimming took 10 bases from V and 0 from J, leaving 12 bases between them. CDR3 protein: CAKTGPMNTEAFF. DNA for the CDR3: TGTGCCAAAACGGGTCCTATGAACACTGAAGCTTTCTTT.

This chain joins TRBV5-1 and TRBJ1-2; 8 bases are shared with TRBD1. CDR3 length equals 15 residues. The V gene end was trimmed by 0 bases and the J gene end by 9 bases; junction bases not matched to a gene: 10. From germline, CDR1 is SGHRS and CDR2 YFSETQ. The CDR3 region is CASSLGTGILGSYTF. The CDR3 nucleotides are TGCGCCAGCAGCTTGGGGACAGGGATCCTAGGGAGCTACACCTTC.

The chain is built from TRBV7-2 and TRBJ1-1, with a possible D match to TRBD1 (5 bases). CDR1 and CDR2 from the germline V gene are SGHTA and FQGNSA. The CDR3 spans 13 residues. V was cut by 3 bases and J by 3 bases, with 8 bases left in between. CDR3 region: CASSLGGDTEAFF. As DNA, the CDR3 is TGTGCCAGCAGCTTGGGGGGGGACACTGAAGCTTTCTTT.

A word on this clone: This sample includes further DNA sequences coding for the same CDR3. V gene TRBV6-5 combines with J gene TRBJ1-1, with D possibly TRBD1 on 5 matching bases. Germline V gives CDR1 MNHEY, CDR2 SVGAGI. There are 13 residues in the CDR3. The ends were cut back, 6 bases at V and 0 bases at J, with 8 bases in the middle. The CDR3 loop is CASSRQLNTEAFF. For the CDR3, the DNA is TGTGCCAGCAGCAGACAGTTGAACACTGAAGCTTTCTTT.

The chain uses TRBV6-5 and TRBJ2-3; TRBD2 matches at 7 bases. After removal of 6 bases from V and 2 bases from J, the junction contained 5 bases not matched to a gene. This CDR3 spans 14 amino acids. Germline assignment: CDR1 MNHEY and CDR2 SVGAGI. The CDR3 region has the DNA TGTGCCAGCAGGAAAAGCGGGGCCACAGATACGCAGTATTTT. It is translated as CASRKSGATDTQYF.